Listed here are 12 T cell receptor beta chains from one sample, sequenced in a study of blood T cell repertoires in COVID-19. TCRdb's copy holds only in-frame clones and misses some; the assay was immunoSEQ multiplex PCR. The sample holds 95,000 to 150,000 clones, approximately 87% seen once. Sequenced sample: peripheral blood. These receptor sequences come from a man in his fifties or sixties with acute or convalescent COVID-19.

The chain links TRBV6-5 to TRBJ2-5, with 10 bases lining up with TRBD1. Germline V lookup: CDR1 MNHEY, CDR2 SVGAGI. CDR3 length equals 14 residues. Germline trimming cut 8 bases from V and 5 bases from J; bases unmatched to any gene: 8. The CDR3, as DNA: TGTGCCAGCGGGAAGACAGGGGGCTTTGAGACCCAGTACTTC. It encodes CASGKTGGFETQYF.

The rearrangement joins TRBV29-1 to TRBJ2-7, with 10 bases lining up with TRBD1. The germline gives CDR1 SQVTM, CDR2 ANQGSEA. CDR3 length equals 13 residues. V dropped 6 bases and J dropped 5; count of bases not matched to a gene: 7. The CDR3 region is CSVRQGAKNEQYF. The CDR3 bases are TGCAGCGTGAGACAGGGGGCGAAGAACGAGCAGTACTTC.

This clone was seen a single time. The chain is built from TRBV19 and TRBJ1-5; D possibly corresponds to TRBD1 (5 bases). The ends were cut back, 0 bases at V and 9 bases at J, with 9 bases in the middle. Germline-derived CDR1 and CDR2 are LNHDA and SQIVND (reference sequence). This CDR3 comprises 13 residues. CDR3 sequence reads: CASSIDQGSPQHF. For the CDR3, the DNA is TGTGCCAGTAGTATAGATCAGGGCTCGCCCCAGCATTTT.

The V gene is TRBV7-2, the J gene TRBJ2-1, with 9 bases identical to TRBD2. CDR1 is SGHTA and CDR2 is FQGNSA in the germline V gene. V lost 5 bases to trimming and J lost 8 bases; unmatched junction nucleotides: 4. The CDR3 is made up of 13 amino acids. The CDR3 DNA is TGTGCCAGCAGCGCCGAGCGGGGGGATGAGCAGTTCTTC. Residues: CASSAERGDEQFF.

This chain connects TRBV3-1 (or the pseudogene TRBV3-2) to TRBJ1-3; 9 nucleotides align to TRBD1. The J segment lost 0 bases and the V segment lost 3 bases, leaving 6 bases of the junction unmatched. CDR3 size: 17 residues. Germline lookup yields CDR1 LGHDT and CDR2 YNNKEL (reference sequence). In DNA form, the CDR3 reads TGTGCCAGCAGCCATTTCGGGACAGGGCTCTCTGGAAACACCATATATTTT. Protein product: CASSHFGTGLSGNTIYF.

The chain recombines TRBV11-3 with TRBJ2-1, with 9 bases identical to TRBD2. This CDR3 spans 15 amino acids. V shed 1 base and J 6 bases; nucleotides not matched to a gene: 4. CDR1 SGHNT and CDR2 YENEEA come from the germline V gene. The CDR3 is CASSLGPAGGNEQFF. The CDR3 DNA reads TGTGCCAGCAGCTTAGGGCCAGCGGGAGGCAATGAGCAGTTCTTC.

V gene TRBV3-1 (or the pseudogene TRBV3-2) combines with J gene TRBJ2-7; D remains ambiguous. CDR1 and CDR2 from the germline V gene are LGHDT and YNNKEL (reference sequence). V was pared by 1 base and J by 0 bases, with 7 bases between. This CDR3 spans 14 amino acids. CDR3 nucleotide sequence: TGTGCCAGCAGCCAAGTTCCTACCTCCTACGAGCAGTACTTC. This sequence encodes CASSQVPTSYEQYF.

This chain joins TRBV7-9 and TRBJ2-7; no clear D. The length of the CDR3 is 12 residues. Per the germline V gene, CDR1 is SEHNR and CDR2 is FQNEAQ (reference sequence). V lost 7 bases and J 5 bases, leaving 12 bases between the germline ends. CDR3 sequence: CASTSPVDEQYF. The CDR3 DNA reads TGTGCCAGCACCTCCCCGGTTGACGAGCAGTACTTC.

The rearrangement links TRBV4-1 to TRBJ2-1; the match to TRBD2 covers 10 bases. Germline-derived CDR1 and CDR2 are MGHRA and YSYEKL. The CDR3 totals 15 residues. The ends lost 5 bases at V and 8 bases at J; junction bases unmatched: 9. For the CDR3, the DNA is TGCGCCAGCAGCTCACTAGCGGGGCTTTCGGATGAGCAGTTCTTC. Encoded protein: CASSSLAGLSDEQFF.

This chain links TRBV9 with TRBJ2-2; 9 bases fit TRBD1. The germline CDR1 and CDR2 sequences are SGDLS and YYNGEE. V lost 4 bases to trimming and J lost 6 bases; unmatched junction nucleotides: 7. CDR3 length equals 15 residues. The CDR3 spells CASSLGTGQAGELFF. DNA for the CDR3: TGTGCCAGCAGCCTGGGGACAGGGCAAGCCGGGGAGCTGTTTTTT.

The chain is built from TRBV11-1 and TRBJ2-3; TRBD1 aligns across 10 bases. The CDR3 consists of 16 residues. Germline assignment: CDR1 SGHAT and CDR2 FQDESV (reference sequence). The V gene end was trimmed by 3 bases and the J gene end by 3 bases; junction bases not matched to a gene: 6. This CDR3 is CASSFVRDRGTDTQYF. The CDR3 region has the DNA TGTGCCAGCAGCTTCGTCCGGGACAGGGGAACAGATACGCAGTATTTT.

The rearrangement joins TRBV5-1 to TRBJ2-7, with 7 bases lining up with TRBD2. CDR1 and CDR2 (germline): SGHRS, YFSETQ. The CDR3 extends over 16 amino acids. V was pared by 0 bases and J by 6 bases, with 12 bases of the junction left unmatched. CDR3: CASSLGAGAPHGEQYF. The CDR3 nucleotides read TGCGCCAGCAGCTTGGGTGCGGGAGCCCCTCATGGCGAGCAGTACTTC.